The 6 T cell receptor beta chains presented below share a single source sample, sequenced in a study of T-cell memory formation after mild COVID-19. TCRdb recomputed calls from the 5' RACE reads with MiXCR, one row per CDR3 protein. The data show 550,000 to 600,000 distinct CDR3 sequences, roughly 22% seen once. The sequencing sample was made of PBMCs or a T cell subset sorted from them (not recorded which). The receptor set was obtained from an adult woman who had mild COVID-19 (a few samples of this study predate the infection). Cell type and time point are not known.

J is TRBJ1-2 and V is TRBV5-1, with a weak D call TRBD1 (5 bases). The CDR3 covers 15 residues. Trimming removed 0 bases at V and 2 bases at J, with 11 bases between. From germline, CDR1 is SGHRS and CDR2 YFSETQ. CDR3 in DNA: TGCGCCAGCAGCTTGGTAGCAGGGACCAACTATGGCTACACCTTC. Translating gives CASSLVAGTNYGYTF.

The V and J genes are TRBV5-1 and TRBJ1-3; D uncertain. The V end was cut by 2 bases, the J end by 2 bases, with 11 bases between. This CDR3 spans 15 amino acids. Germline V CDR1 and CDR2: SGHRS, YFSETQ. CDR3 sequence: CASSFTGLAGNTIYF. DNA for the CDR3: TGCGCCAGCAGCTTTACGGGGTTAGCTGGAAACACCATATATTTT.

The CDR3 DNA is TGTGCCACCTCCTCAGGACAGAACCGCCAAGAGACCCAGTACTTC. As protein: CATSSGQNRQETQYF. The genes are TRBV28 and TRBJ2-5; D might be TRBD1 (6 bases). In germline, CDR1 is MDHEN, CDR2 SYDVKM. The CDR3 loop spans 15 amino acids. V was pared by 10 bases and J by 1 base, with 19 bases between.

This clonotype was picked up many times. The chain uses TRBV20-1 and TRBJ2-7; no firm D call. Trimming left V 0 bases short and J 3 bases short, with 15 bases between. Germline assignment: CDR1 DFQATT and CDR2 SNEGSKA (reference sequence). The CDR3 totals 15 residues. The chain's CDR3 is CSARDHSTGNYEQYF. CDR3 DNA sequence: TGCAGTGCTAGAGATCACAGCACTGGGAACTACGAGCAGTACTTC.

The table lists this clonotype with a few counts. The chain combines TRBV5-1 with TRBJ2-4, with 11 nucleotides matching TRBD1. Germline assignment: CDR1 SGHRS and CDR2 YFSETQ. The CDR3 has 17 amino acids. V was pared by 4 bases and J by 2 bases, with 8 bases of the junction left unmatched. The CDR3 is CASSRSDRGRTKNIQYF. The CDR3 DNA reads TGCGCCAGCAGCCGTTCGGACAGGGGGCGTACCAAAAACATTCAGTACTTC. The whole variable domain, remainder taken from reference TRBV5-1 and TRBJ2-4, is KAGVTQTPRYLIKTRGQQVTLSCSPISGHRSVSWYQQTPGQGLQFLFEYFSETQRNKGNFPGRFSGRQFSNSRSEMNVSTLELGDSALYLCASSRSDRGRTKNIQYFGAGTRLSVL.

This chain joins TRBV12-3 or TRBV12-4 and TRBJ2-1, with D perhaps matching TRBD2 (6 bases). The V end was cut by 1 base, the J end by 9 bases, with 13 bases between. The CDR3 length is 14 residues. CDR3 coding DNA: TGTGCCAGCAGTTTAGTAGCGGTTAAGGCTGAGCAGTTCTTC. Translated, it gives CASSLVAVKAEQFF.